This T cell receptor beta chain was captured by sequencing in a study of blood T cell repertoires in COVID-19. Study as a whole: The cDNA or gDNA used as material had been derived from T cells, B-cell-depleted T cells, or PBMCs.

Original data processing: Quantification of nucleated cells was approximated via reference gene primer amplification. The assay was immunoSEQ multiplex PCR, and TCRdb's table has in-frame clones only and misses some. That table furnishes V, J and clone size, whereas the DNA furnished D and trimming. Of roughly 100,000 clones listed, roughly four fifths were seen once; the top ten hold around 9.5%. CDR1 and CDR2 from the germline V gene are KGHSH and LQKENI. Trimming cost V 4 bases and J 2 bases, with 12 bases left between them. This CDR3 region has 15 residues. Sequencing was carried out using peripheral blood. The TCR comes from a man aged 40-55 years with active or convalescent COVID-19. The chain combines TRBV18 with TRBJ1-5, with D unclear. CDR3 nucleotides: TGTGCCAGCTCACGAGGTAATATCGGCAATCAGCCCCAGCATTTT. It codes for CASSRGNIGNQPQHF.